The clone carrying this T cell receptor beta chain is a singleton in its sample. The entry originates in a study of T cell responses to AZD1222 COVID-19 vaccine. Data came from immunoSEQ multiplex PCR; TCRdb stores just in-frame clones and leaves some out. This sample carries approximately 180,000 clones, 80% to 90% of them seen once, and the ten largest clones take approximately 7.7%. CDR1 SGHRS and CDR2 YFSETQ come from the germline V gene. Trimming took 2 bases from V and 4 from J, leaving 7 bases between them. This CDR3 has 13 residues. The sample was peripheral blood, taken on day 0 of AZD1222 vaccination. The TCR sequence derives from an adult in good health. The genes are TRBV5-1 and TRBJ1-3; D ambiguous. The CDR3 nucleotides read TGCGCCAGCAGCTTAAAAGGGGGAAACACCATATATTTT. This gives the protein CASSLKGGNTIYF.